This record covers a single TCR beta chain. Method: immunoSEQ multiplex PCR; TCRdb's copy keeps in-frame clones and lacks some. The sample contains 100,000 to 140,000 clones, approximately 90% of which appear only once. The data were taken from a study of OX40 agonist ivuxolimab in advanced cancers. V shed 1 base and J 4 bases; nucleotides not matched to a gene: 7. Germline CDR1 reads SEHNR; CDR2 reads FQNEAQ (reference sequence). The CDR3 is 15 amino acids. Sequences were derived from CD4+ or CD8+ T cells sorted from blood, sampled in a trial of the OX40 agonist ivuxolimab. The TCR originated in an adult with an advanced solid tumor such as melanoma, head and neck, liver or kidney cancer. The rearrangement links TRBV7-9 to TRBJ2-7; TRBD2 agrees at 7 bases. The CDR3 here is CASSLEASGKYEQYF. The CDR3 bases are TGTGCCAGCAGCTTAGAGGCTAGCGGCAAGTACGAGCAGTACTTC.